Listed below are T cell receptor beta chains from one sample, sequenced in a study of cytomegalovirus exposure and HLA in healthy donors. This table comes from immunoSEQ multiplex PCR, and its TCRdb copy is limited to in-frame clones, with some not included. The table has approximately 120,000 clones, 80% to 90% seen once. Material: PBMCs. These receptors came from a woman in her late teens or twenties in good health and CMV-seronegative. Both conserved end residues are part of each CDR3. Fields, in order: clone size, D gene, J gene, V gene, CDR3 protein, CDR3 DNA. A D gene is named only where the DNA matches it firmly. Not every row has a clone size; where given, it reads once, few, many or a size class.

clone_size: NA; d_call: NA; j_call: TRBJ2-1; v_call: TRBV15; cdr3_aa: CATSRENTGLNEQFF; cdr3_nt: TGTGCCACCAGCAGAGAGAATACAGGGCTAAATGAGCAGTTCTTC
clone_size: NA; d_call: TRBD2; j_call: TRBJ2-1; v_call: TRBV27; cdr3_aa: CASSSTSGYNEQFF; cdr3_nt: TGTGCCAGCAGTAGTACTAGCGGTTACAATGAGCAGTTCTTC
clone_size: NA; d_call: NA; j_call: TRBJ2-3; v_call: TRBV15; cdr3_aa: CATSVEGVTDTQYF; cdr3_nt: TGTGCCACCAGTGTTGAAGGGGTCACAGATACGCAGTATTTT
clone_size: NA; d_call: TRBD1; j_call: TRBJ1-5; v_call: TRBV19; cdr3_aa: CASTQTGGNQPQHF; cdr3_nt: TGTGCCAGTACTCAGACAGGGGGTAACCAGCCCCAGCATTTT
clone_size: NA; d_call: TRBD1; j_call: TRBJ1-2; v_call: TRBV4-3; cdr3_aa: CASSHMGQSPYGYTF; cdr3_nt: TGCGCCAGCAGCCACATGGGACAGAGCCCCTATGGCTACACCTTC
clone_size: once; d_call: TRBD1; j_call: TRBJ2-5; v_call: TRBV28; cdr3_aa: CASRTGAQETQYF; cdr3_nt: TGTGCCAGCAGGACAGGGGCCCAAGAGACCCAGTACTTC
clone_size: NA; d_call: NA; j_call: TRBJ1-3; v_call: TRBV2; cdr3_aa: CASSETGASGNTIYF; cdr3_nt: TGTGCCAGCAGTGAGACAGGCGCCTCTGGAAACACCATATATTTT
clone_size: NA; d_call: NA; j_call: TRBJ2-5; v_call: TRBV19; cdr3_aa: CASGPRLRETQYF; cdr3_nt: TGTGCCAGTGGCCCTAGGTTACGTGAGACCCAGTACTTC
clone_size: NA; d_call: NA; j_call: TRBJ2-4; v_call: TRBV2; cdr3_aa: CASNARLLAKNIQYF; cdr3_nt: TGTGCCAGCAACGCGCGGTTGCTAGCCAAAAACATTCAGTACTTC
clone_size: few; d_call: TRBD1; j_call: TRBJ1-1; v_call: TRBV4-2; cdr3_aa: CASSHSQGADTEAFF; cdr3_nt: TGTGCCAGCAGCCATTCACAGGGGGCCGACACTGAAGCTTTCTTT
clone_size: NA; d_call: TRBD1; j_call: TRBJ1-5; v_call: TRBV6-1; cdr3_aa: CASSEVGGASNQPQHF; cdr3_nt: TGTGCCAGCAGTGAAGTAGGGGGCGCGAGCAATCAGCCCCAGCATTTT
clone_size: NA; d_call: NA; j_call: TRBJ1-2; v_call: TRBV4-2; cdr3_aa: CASSQEGAAYGYTF; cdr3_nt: TGTGCCAGCAGCCAAGAAGGGGCAGCCTATGGCTACACCTTC
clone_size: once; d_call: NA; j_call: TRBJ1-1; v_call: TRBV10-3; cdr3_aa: CAISELLQELNTEAFF; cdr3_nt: TGTGCCATCAGTGAATTGCTTCAGGAACTGAACACTGAAGCTTTCTTT
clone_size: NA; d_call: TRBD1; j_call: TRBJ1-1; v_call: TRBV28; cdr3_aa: CASSLLDRRQMNTEAFF; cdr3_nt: TGTGCCAGCAGTTTATTGGACAGGCGGCAAATGAACACTGAAGCTTTCTTT
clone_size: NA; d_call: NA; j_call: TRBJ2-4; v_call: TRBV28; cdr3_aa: CASTVGGAKNIQYF; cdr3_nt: TGTGCCAGCACCGTTGGAGGGGCCAAAAACATTCAGTACTTC
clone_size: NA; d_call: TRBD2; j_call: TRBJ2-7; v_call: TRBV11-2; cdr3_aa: CASSFGGSGREQYF; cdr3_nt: TGTGCCAGCAGCTTTGGCGGGAGCGGGCGGGAGCAGTACTTC
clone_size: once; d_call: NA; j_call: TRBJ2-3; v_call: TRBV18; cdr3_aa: CASSPRTTDTQYF; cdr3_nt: TGTGCCAGCTCACCGAGGACTACAGATACGCAGTATTTT
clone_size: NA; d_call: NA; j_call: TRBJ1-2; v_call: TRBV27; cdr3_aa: CASRALHYGYTF; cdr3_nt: TGTGCCAGCAGAGCCCTACACTATGGCTACACCTTC
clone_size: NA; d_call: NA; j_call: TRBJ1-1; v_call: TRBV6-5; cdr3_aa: CATRRGTPNTEAFF; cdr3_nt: TGTGCCACCCGTCGTGGCACCCCGAACACTGAAGCTTTCTTT
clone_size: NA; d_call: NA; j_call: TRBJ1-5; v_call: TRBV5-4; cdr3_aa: CASTAETDYQPQHF; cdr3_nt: TGTGCCAGCACCGCGGAGACAGATTATCAGCCCCAGCATTTT
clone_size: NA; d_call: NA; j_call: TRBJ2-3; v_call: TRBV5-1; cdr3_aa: CASSLAGVNTDTQYF; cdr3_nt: TGCGCCAGCAGCTTGGCAGGGGTCAACACAGATACGCAGTATTTT
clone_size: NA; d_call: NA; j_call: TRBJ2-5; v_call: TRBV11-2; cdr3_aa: CASSLLPGVGETQYF; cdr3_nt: TGTGCCAGCAGCTTATTGCCGGGGGTCGGGGAGACCCAGTACTTC
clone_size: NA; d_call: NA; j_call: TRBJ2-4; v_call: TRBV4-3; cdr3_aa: CASSQVQLDIQYF; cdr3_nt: TGCGCCAGCAGCCAAGTCCAGTTGGACATTCAGTACTTC
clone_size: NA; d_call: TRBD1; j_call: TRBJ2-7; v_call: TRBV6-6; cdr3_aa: CASSQDRGYEQYF; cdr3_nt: TGTGCCAGCAGTCAGGACAGGGGCTACGAGCAGTACTTC
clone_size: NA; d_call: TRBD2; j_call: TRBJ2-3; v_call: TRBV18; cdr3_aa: CASSPRTSGSPDTQYF; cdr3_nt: TGTGCCAGCTCACCACGGACTAGCGGGAGCCCAGATACGCAGTATTTT
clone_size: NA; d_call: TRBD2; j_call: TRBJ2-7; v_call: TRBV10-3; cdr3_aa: CAISELSGTRAYEQYF; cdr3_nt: TGTGCCATCAGTGAGCTTTCCGGGACTAGGGCTTACGAGCAGTACTTC
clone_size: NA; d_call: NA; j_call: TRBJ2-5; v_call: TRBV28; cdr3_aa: CASNPAGETQYF; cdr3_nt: TGTGCCAGCAATCCTGCGGGAGAGACCCAGTACTTC
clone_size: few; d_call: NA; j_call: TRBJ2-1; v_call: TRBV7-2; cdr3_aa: CASSSVTGYEQFF; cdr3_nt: TGTGCCAGCAGCTCGGTGACAGGTTATGAGCAGTTCTTC
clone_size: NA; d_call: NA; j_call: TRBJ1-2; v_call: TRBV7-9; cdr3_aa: CASSPRSEPWGYTF; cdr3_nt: TGTGCCAGCAGCCCACGTTCGGAGCCTTGGGGCTACACCTTC
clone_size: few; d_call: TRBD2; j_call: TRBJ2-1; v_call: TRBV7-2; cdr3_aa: CASSSSGSHNEQFF; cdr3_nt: TGTGCCAGCAGCTCTAGCGGGAGCCACAATGAGCAGTTCTTC
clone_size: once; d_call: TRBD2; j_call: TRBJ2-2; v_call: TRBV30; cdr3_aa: CAWSVAGAGELFF; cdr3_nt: TGTGCCTGGAGTGTAGCGGGAGCCGGGGAGCTGTTTTTT
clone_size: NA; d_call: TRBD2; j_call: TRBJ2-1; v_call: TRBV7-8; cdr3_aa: CATRLAGAYNEQFF; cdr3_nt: TGTGCCACCCGACTAGCGGGAGCCTACAATGAGCAGTTCTTC
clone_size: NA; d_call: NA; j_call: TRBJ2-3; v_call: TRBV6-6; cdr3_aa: CASSFSGGADTQYF; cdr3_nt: TGTGCCAGCAGTTTCAGTGGTGGTGCAGATACGCAGTATTTT
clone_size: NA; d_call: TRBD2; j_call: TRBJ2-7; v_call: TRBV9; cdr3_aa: CASSVGLAVYEQYF; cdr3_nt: TGTGCCAGCAGCGTAGGACTAGCGGTTTACGAGCAGTACTTC
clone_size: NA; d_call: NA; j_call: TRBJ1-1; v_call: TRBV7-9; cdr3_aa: CASSPSVLEAFF; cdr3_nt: TGTGCCAGCAGCCCCAGCGTACTTGAAGCTTTCTTT
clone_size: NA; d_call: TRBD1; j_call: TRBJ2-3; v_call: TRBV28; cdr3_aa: CASDTPGQGTDTQYF; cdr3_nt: TGTGCCAGCGACACCCCGGGACAGGGAACAGATACGCAGTATTTT
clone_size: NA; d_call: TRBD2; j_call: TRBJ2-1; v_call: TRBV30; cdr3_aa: CAWSVWRTSGGPDNEQFF; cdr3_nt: TGTGCCTGGAGTGTTTGGAGGACTAGCGGGGGGCCCGACAATGAGCAGTTCTTC
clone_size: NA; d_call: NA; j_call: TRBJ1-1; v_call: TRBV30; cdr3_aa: CAWSVTGHREAFF; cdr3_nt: TGTGCCTGGAGTGTAACGGGACACCGTGAAGCTTTCTTT